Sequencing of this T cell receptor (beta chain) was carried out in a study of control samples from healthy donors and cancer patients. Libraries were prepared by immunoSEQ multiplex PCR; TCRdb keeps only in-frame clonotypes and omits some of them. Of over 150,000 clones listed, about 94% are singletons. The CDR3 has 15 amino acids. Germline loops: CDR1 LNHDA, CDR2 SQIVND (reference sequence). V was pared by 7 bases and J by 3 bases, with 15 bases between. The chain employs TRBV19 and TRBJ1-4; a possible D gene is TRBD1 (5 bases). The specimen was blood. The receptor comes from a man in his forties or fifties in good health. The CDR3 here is CASNRGIVANEKLFF. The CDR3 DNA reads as TGTGCCAGTAACCGGGGGATAGTGGCTAATGAAAAACTGTTTTTT.